This TCR beta chain stems from a study of CD8+ T cells in alopecia areata. General study findings and limits: Mice showed clearer TCR sharing than patients did, a gap that was possibly HLA-related. Across lesional scalp, and particularly alopecia totalis/universalis, clonality surpassed that of normal scalp. When scalp samples are sequenced, resident alphabeta T cells of normal skin are also captured.

cDNA prepared by RNA extraction and subsequent reverse transcription served as the template for sequencing. This table comes from immunoSEQ multiplex PCR, and its TCRdb copy is limited to in-frame clones, with some not included. In the table there are roughly 200,000 clones, roughly three fifths of which are singletons. The CDR3 is 16 residues long. Trimming cost V 5 bases and J 8 bases; bases outside gene matches: 13. In germline, CDR1 is SEHNR, CDR2 FQNEAQ (reference sequence). This clone was seen only a few times. Antigen specificity is unknown. The sample taken for sequencing was CD8+ T cells sorted from blood. The rearrangement uses TRBV7-9 and TRBJ2-1, with 9 bases lining up with TRBD1. The receptor's source is a human donor in good health. The CDR3 region has the DNA TGTGCCAGCAGCCACTCAAGGTGGACAGGGGAGGATGAGCAGTTCTTC. Its protein product is CASSHSRWTGEDEQFF.